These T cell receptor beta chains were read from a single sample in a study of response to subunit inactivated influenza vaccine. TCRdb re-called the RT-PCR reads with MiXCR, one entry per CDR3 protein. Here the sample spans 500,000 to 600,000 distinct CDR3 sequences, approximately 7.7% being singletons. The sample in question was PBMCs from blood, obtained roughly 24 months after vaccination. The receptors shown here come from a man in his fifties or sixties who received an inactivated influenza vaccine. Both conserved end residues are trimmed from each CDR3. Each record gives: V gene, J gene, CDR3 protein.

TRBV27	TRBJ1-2	ASSLRQQTYGYT
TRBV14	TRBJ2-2	ASSHTTSGGTITGELF
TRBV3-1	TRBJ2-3	ASSQYSGVGTDTQY
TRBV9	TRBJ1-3	ASSSLGGPSGNTIY
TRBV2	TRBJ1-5	ASSAFSNDPYQPQH
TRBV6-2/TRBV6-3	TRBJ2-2	ASSYSGRTNTGELF
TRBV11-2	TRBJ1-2	ASSLDPGWGGYT
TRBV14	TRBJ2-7	ASSRPGQRPPYEQY
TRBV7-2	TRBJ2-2	ASSLVGFGRNTGELF
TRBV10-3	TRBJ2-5	AISPDRGLETQY
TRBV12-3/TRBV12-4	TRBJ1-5	ASSTTGDQPQH
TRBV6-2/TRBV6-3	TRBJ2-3	ASSTLAGGGEDTQY
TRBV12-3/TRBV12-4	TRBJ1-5	ASSLVRARQPQH
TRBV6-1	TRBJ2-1	ASSNSGIQNNEQF
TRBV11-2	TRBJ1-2	ASSSDGNRGYT
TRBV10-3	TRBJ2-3	AISDRVSTDTQY
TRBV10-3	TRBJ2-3	AISSISGGTDTQY